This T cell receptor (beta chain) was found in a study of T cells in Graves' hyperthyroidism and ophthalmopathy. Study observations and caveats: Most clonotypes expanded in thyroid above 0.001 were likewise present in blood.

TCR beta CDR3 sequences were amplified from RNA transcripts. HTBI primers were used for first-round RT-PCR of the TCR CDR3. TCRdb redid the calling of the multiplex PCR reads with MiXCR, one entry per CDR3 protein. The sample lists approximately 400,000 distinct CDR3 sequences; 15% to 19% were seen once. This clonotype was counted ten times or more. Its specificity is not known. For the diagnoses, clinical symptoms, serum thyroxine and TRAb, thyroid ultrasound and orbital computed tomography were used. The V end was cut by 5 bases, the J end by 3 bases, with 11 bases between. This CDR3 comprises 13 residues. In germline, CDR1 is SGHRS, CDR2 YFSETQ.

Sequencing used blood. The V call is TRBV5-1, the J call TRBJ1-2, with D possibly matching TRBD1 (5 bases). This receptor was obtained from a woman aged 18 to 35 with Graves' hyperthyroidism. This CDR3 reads CASSLDSYYGYTF. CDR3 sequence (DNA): TGCGCCAGCAGTTTAGACAGTTACTATGGCTACACCTTC.